This T cell receptor (beta chain) was sequenced for a study of blood T cell repertoires in COVID-19. CDR1 KGHSH and CDR2 LQKENI come from the germline V gene. There are 16 residues in the CDR3. V shed 2 bases, J shed 8 bases, and the junction held 11 bases outside the gene matches. In Seattle, patients joined the study during active infection and were tracked longitudinally. Repertoires were generated with immunoSEQ multiplex PCR, while TCRdb's copy carries only in-frame clones and drops some. The table includes over 250,000 clones, around nine tenths detected once. This rearrangement joins TRBV18 to TRBJ1-4; 7 nucleotides align to TRBD1. The sample taken for sequencing was peripheral blood. This receptor was taken from a woman aged 70-85 years with COVID-19, enrolled during active disease. The CDR3 is CASSPTLTGIGEKLFF. CDR3 nucleotide sequence: TGTGCCAGCTCACCAACGTTGACAGGGATCGGGGAAAAACTGTTTTTT.